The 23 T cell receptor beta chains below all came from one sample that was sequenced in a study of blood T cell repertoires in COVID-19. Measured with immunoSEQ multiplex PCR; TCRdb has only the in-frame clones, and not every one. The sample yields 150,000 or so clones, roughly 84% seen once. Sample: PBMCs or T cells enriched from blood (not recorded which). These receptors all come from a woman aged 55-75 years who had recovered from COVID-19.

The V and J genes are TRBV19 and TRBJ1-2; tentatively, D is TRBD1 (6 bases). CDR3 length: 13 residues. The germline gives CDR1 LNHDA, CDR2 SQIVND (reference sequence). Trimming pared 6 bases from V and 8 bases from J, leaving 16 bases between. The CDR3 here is CASSPLATGGYTF. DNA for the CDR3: TGTGCCAGTAGCCCCCTGGCGACAGGAGGCTACACCTTC.

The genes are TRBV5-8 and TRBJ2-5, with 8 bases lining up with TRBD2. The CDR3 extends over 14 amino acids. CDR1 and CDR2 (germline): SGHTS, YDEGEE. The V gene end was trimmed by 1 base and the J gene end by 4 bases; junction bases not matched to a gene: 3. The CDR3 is CASSLSSGTETQYF. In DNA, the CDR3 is TGTGCCAGCAGCTTGAGTAGCGGGACAGAGACCCAGTACTTC.

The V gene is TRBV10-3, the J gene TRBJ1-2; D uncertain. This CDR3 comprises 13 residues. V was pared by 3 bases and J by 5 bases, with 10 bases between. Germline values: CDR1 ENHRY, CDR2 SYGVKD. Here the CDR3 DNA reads TGTGCCATCAGTGACAATCCCGCGTATGGCTACACCTTC. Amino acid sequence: CAISDNPAYGYTF.

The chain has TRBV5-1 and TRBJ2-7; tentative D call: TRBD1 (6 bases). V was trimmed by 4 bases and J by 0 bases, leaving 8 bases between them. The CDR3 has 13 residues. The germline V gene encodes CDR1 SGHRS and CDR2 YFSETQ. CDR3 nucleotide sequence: TGCGCCAGCAGCCCGGACAGCTCCTACGAGCAGTACTTC. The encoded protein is CASSPDSSYEQYF. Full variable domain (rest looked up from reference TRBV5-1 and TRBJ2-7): KAGVTQTPRYLIKTRGQQVTLSCSPISGHRSVSWYQQTPGQGLQFLFEYFSETQRNKGNFPGRFSGRQFSNSRSEMNVSTLELGDSALYLCASSPDSSYEQYFGPGTRLTVT.

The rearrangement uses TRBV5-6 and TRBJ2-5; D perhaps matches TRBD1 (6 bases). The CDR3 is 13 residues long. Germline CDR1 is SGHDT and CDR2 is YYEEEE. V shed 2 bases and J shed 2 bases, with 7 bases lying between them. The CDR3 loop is CASSLRGQETQYF. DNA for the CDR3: TGTGCCAGCAGCTTAAGGGGGCAAGAGACCCAGTACTTC.

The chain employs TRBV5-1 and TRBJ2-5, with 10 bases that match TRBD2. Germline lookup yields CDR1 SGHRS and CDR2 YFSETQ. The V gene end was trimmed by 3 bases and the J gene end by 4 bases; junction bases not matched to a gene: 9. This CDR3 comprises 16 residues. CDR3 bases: TGCGCCAGCAGCTCAGGGGCAGCGGGAGGGCCAGAGACCCAGTACTTC. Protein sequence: CASSSGAAGGPETQYF.

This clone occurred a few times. CDR3 sequence: CAISNTGRRIGYTF. The DNA of the CDR3 is TGTGCCATCTCCAATACAGGGAGACGGATTGGCTACACCTTC. This chain joins TRBV28 and TRBJ1-2; D might be TRBD1 (6 bases). Germline V gene lookup returns CDR1 MDHEN and CDR2 SYDVKM. The CDR3 is 14 amino acids. V was clipped by 10 bases and J by 7 bases, with 22 bases between them.

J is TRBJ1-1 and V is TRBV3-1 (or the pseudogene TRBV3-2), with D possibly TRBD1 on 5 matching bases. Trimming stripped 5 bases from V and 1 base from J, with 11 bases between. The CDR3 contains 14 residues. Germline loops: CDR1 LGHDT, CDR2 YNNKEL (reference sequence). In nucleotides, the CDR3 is TGTGCCAGCAGCTCAAATCAGGGGAACACTGAAGCTTTCTTT. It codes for CASSSNQGNTEAFF.

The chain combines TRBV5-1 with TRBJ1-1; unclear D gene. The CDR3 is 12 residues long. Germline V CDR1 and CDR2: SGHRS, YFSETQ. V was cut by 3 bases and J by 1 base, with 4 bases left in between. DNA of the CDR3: TGCGCCAGCAGCTCATCGAACACTGAAGCTTTCTTT. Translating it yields CASSSSNTEAFF.

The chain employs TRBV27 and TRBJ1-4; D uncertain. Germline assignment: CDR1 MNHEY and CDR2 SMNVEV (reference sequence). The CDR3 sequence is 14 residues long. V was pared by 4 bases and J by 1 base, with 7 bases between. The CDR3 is CASSSRGTNEKLFF. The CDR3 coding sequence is TGTGCCAGCAGTTCCCGGGGAACTAATGAAAAACTGTTTTTT. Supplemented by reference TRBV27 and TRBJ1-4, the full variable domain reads EAQVTQNPRYLITVTGKKLTVTCSQNMNHEYMSWYRQDPGLGLRQIYYSMNVEVTDKGDVPEGYKVSRKEKRNFPLILESPSPNQTSLYFCASSSRGTNEKLFFGSGTQLSVL.

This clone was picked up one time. The DNA of the CDR3 is TGTGCCAGCAGCCCGGGACTTCTTAGCACAGATACGCAGTATTTT. It yields the protein CASSPGLLSTDTQYF. The genes are TRBV7-9 and TRBJ2-3; D possibly corresponds to TRBD2 (6 bases). The CDR3 length is 15 residues. The germline V gene has CDR1 SEHNR and CDR2 FQNEAQ (reference sequence). The V end was cut by 5 bases, the J end by 0 bases, with 12 bases between.

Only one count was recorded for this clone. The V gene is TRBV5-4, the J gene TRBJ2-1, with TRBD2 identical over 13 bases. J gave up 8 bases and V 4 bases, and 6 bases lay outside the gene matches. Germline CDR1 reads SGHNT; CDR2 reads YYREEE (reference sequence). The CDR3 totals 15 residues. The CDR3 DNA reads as TGTGCCAGCAGCGCACGGACTAGCGGGAGTCATGAGCAGTTCTTC. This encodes CASSARTSGSHEQFF.

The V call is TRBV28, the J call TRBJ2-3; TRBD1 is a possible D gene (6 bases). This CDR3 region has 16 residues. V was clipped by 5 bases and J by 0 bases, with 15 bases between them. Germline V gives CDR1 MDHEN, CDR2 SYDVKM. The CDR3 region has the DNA TGTGCCAGCAGTCCCCTTGGACAGCTCAGCACAGATACGCAGTATTTT. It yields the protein CASSPLGQLSTDTQYF.

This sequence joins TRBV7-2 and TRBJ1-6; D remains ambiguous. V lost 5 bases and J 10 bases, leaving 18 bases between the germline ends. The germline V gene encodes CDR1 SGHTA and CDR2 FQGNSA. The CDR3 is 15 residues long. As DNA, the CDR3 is TGTGCCAGCAGCCGGGGTACCTTTGACCAGTCACCCCTCCACTTT. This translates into CASSRGTFDQSPLHF. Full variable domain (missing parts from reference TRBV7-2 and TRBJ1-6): GAGVSQSPSNKVTEKGKDVELRCDPISGHTALYWYRQSLGQGLEFLIYFQGNSAPDKSGLPSDRFSAERTGGSVSTLTIQRTQQEDSAVYLCASSRGTFDQSPLHFGNGTRLTVT.

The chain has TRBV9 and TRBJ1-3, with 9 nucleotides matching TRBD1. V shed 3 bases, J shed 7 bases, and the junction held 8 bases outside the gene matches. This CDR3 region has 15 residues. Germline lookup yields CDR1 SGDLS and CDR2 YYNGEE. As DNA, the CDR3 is TGTGCCAGCAGCGCCGAGGGGACAGGGACTAACACCATATATTTT. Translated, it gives CASSAEGTGTNTIYF.

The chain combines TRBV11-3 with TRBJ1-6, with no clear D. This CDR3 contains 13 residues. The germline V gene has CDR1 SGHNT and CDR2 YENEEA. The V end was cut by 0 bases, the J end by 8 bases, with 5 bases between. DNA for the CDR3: TGTGCCAGCAGCTTAGACAGATATTCACCCCTCCACTTT. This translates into CASSLDRYSPLHF. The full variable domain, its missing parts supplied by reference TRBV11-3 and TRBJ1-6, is EAGVVQSPRYKIIEKKQPVAFWCNPISGHNTLYWYLQNLGQGPELLIRYENEEAVDDSQLPKDRFSAERLKGVDSTLKIQPAELGDSAVYLCASSLDRYSPLHFGNGTRLTVT.

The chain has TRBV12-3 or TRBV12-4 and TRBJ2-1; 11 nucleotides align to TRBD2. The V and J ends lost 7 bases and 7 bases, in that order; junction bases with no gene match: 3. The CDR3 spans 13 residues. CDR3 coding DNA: TGTGCCAGCAACCTAGCGGGAGGTAATGAGCAGTTCTTC. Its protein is CASNLAGGNEQFF.

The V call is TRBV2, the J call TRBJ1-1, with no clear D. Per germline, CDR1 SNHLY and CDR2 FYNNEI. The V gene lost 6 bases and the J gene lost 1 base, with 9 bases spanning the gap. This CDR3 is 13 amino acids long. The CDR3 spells CASSSEGNTEAFF. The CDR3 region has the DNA TGTGCCAGCAGCTCTGAGGGGAACACTGAAGCTTTCTTT.

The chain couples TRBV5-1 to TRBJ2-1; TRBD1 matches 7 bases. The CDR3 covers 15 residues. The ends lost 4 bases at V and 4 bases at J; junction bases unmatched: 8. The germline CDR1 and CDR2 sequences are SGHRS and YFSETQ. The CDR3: CASSPQGQPYNEQFF. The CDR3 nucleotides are TGCGCCAGCAGCCCACAGGGACAGCCTTACAATGAGCAGTTCTTC.

The CDR3 bases are TGCGCCAGCAGCTTCGGGACAGAGGATGAGCAGTTCTTC. Its protein product is CASSFGTEDEQFF. V is TRBV5-1 and J is TRBJ2-1, with 7 bases that match TRBD1. With 2 bases clipped from V and 8 bases from J, the junction kept 4 bases outside the gene matches. CDR3 length: 13 residues. CDR1 and CDR2 (germline): SGHRS, YFSETQ.

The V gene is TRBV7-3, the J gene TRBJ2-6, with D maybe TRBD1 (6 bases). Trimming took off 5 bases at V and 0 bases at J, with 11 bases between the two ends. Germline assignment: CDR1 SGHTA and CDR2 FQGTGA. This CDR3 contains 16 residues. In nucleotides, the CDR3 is TGTGCCAGCAGCGCCTCAGGGGCCTCTGGGGCCAACGTCCTGACTTTC. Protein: CASSASGASGANVLTF. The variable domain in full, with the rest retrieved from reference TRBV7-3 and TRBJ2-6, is GAGVSQTPSNKVTEKGKYVELRCDPISGHTALYWYRQSLGQGPEFLIYFQGTGAADDSGLPNDRFFAVRPEGSVSTLKIQRTERGDSAVYLCASSASGASGANVLTFGAGSRLTVL.

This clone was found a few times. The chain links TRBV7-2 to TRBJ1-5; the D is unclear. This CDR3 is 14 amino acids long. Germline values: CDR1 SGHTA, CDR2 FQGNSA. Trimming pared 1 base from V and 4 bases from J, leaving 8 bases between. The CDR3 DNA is TGTGCCAGCAGCTTAGGCGTATCGAATCAGCCCCAGCATTTT. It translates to CASSLGVSNQPQHF. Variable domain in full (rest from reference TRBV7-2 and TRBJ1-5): GAGVSQSPSNKVTEKGKDVELRCDPISGHTALYWYRQSLGQGLEFLIYFQGNSAPDKSGLPSDRFSAERTGGSVSTLTIQRTQQEDSAVYLCASSLGVSNQPQHFGDGTRLSIL.

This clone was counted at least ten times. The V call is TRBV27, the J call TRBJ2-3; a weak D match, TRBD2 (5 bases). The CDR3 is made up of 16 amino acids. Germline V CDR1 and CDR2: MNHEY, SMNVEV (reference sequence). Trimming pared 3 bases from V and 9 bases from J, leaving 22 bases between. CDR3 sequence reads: CASSLMGAQERETQYF. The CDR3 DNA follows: TGTGCCAGCAGTTTGATGGGAGCCCAGGAGAGGGAGACGCAGTATTTT.